One and the same sample provided the 28 T cell receptor beta chains below, sequenced in a study of T cells in Graves' hyperthyroidism and ophthalmopathy. There were TCR beta CDR3 regions amplified from RNA transcripts. The TCR CDR3 was amplified in a first-round RT-PCR using the HTBI primer set. TCRdb called the multiplex PCR reads again in MiXCR, with one record for every CDR3 protein. The data show approximately 590,000 distinct CDR3 sequences, with approximately 14% seen just once and around 6.6% held by the top ten. The sequenced sample was blood. These receptors all stem from a woman aged 30 to 39 with Graves' hyperthyroidism.

The chain links TRBV5-1 to TRBJ1-4; a possible D gene is TRBD1 (5 bases). Germline V gene lookup returns CDR1 SGHRS and CDR2 YFSETQ. V was pared by 1 base and J by 3 bases, with 7 bases between. CDR3 size: 14 residues. The CDR3 loop is CASSLWDPNEKLFF. The CDR3 DNA follows: TGCGCCAGCAGCTTGTGGGACCCTAATGAAAAACTGTTTTTT.

The rearrangement uses TRBV19 and TRBJ1-6; 7 bases match TRBD1. The germline V gene encodes CDR1 LNHDA and CDR2 SQIVND (reference sequence). Germline trimming cut 5 bases from V and 7 bases from J; bases unmatched to any gene: 8. This CDR3 has 15 residues. The CDR3 DNA reads as TGTGCCAGTAGTGCCGGTGGGACAGAAAATTCACCCCTCCACTTT. Its translation is CASSAGGTENSPLHF.

This clonotype was seen ten or more times. J is TRBJ2-7 and V is TRBV10-1, with 11 bases that match TRBD2. Germline V gene sequence: CDR1 WNHNN, CDR2 SYGVQD (reference sequence). Germline trimming cut 6 bases from V and 3 bases from J; bases unmatched to any gene: 7. The CDR3 extends over 15 amino acids. This CDR3 reads CASSTTSGRFYEQYF. Here the CDR3 DNA reads TGCGCCAGCAGCACCACTAGCGGGAGATTCTACGAGCAGTACTTC.

V and J are TRBV5-1 and TRBJ2-2, with 7 bases identical to TRBD1. V shed 6 bases and J 6 bases; nucleotides not matched to a gene: 2. In germline, CDR1 is SGHRS, CDR2 YFSETQ. This CDR3 region has 12 residues. As DNA, the CDR3 is TGCGCCAGCATGGGGACAGCCGGGGAGCTGTTTTTT. Translating gives CASMGTAGELFF.

Ten or more counts support this clonotype. This chain links TRBV28 with TRBJ2-7; 12 nucleotides match TRBD2. The germline V gene has CDR1 MDHEN and CDR2 SYDVKM. V dropped 6 bases and J dropped 4; count of bases not matched to a gene: 4. There are 14 residues in the CDR3. The CDR3 reads CASRTSGSTYEQYF. CDR3 coding DNA: TGTGCCAGCAGGACTAGCGGGAGTACGTACGAGCAGTACTTC.

The chain links TRBV27 to TRBJ2-2; TRBD1 aligns across 8 bases. The germline CDR1 and CDR2 sequences are MNHEY and SMNVEV (reference sequence). The CDR3 totals 13 residues. V dropped 7 bases and J dropped 8; count of bases not matched to a gene: 6. This chain's CDR3 is CASTLGQGGELFF. Written as DNA, the CDR3 is TGTGCCAGCACCTTAGGACAGGGTGGGGAGCTGTTTTTT.

This clonotype appeared many times. The chain recombines TRBV12-3 or TRBV12-4 with TRBJ1-2; TRBD1 agrees at 7 bases. With 6 bases clipped from V and 3 bases from J, the junction kept 7 bases outside the gene matches. CDR3 length: 14 residues. CDR3 protein: CASRVTGVDYGYTF. CDR3 bases: TGTGCCAGCAGGGTCACAGGGGTAGACTATGGCTACACCTTC.

This clonotype was recorded a few times. This chain links TRBV10-3 with TRBJ2-2; D may be TRBD1 or TRBD2 (5 bases each). Trimming took 4 bases from V and 5 from J, leaving 14 bases between them. The germline V gene has CDR1 ENHRY and CDR2 SYGVKD. There are 15 residues in the CDR3. In DNA, the CDR3 is TGTGCCATCAGTGTTTACGGGACGGCGACCGGGGAGCTGTTTTTT. It encodes CAISVYGTATGELFF.

In its sample, this clonotype was seen a few times. The V call is TRBV15, the J call TRBJ2-1, with a weak D call TRBD1 (7 bases). V lost 5 bases and J lost 4, with 24 bases in between. The V gene's germline CDR1 is LNHNV and CDR2 YYDKDF (reference sequence). The CDR3 consists of 18 residues. The CDR3 bases are TGTGCCACCAGCCGCGATGGACAGGCCGGGACTCGGTACAATGAGCAGTTCTTC. It is translated as CATSRDGQAGTRYNEQFF.

This clonotype was detected many times. V gene TRBV3-1 combines with J gene TRBJ2-2, with D possibly TRBD2 on 6 matching bases. The V end was cut by 3 bases, the J end by 0 bases, with 14 bases between. The V gene's germline CDR1 is LGHDT and CDR2 YNNKEL (reference sequence). The CDR3 consists of 17 residues. This CDR3 reads CASSHSSGTSNTGELFF. The DNA for the CDR3 is TGTGCCAGCAGCCATAGTTCTGGGACTTCGAACACCGGGGAGCTGTTTTTT.

This chain connects TRBV15 to TRBJ1-5; D not resolved. CDR3 length: 17 amino acids. V was shortened by 4 bases and J by 2 bases, with 18 bases between the two germline ends. Germline CDR1 reads LNHNV; CDR2 reads YYDKDF (reference sequence). This chain's CDR3 is CATSTKRGSWGNQPQHF. The CDR3 DNA is TGTGCCACCAGCACGAAGCGAGGTTCGTGGGGCAATCAGCCCCAGCATTTT.

This chain uses TRBV7-2 with TRBJ2-2; TRBD2 matches 14 bases. Per the germline V gene, CDR1 is SGHTA and CDR2 is FQGNSA. Unmatched junction bases numbered 15, after V lost 5 bases and J lost 7 bases. The CDR3 length is 19 residues. CDR3 bases: TGTGCCAGCAGCAGGCGTTCGGGGGGACTAGCGGGAGCTTACGGGGAGCTGTTTTTT. Amino acids: CASSRRSGGLAGAYGELFF.

The table lists this clonotype with many counts. The genes are TRBV7-2 and TRBJ2-7; tentatively, D is TRBD1 (8 bases). With 2 bases removed from V and 3 bases from J, the gap between germline ends came to 11 bases. This CDR3 region has 14 residues. Looked up from germline, CDR1 is SGHTA and CDR2 is FQGNSA. The CDR3 reads CASSLTGGVYEQYF. The CDR3 DNA is TGTGCCAGCAGCTTAACAGGGGGGGTCTACGAGCAGTACTTC.

In this sample, this clonotype turned up a few times. The chain links TRBV28 to TRBJ2-1; no firm D call. Per germline, CDR1 MDHEN and CDR2 SYDVKM. V lost 4 bases and J 15 bases, leaving 10 bases between the germline ends. This CDR3 comprises 10 residues. CDR3 protein: CASSSEDLFF. In DNA form, the CDR3 reads TGTGCCAGCAGTTCCGAGGACCTGTTCTTC.

V and J are TRBV7-3 and TRBJ2-3; a weak D match, TRBD1 (5 bases). The CDR3 is 14 amino acids. CDR1 is SGHTA, CDR2 FQGTGA, per germline. V was pared by 5 bases and J by 2 bases, with 11 bases between. As DNA, the CDR3 is TGTGCCAGCAGCACAGGACAAGTCACAGATACGCAGTATTTT. This translates into CASSTGQVTDTQYF.

This clonotype was counted at least ten times. The chain uses TRBV5-8 and TRBJ2-5; TRBD1 matches 9 bases. The V and J ends lost 4 bases and 1 base, in that order; junction bases with no gene match: 5. CDR3 length equals 15 residues. Germline loops: CDR1 SGHTS, CDR2 YDEGEE. CDR3 loop: CASSLRTGAQETQYF. For the CDR3, the DNA is TGTGCCAGCAGCCTAAGGACAGGGGCCCAAGAGACCCAGTACTTC.

The table lists this clonotype with a few counts. The chain couples TRBV16 to TRBJ1-2; unclear D gene. The CDR3 sequence is 13 residues long. V lost 2 bases and J 5 bases, leaving 9 bases between the germline ends. The germline gives CDR1 KGHSY, CDR2 FQNENV. The CDR3 region is CASSQISVYGYTF. The CDR3 nucleotides are TGTGCCAGCAGCCAAATCTCAGTTTATGGCTACACCTTC.

This clonotype was detected ten times or more. The genes are TRBV6-1 and TRBJ2-7; 8 bases map to TRBD1. The germline CDR1 and CDR2 sequences are MNHNS and SASEGT. The CDR3 has 16 amino acids. Losses at the gene ends were 6 bases for V and 4 bases for J; bases not matched to a gene: 14. CDR3 protein: CASRLSFLDRDYEQYF. The CDR3 DNA sequence: TGTGCCAGCAGACTCTCATTCCTGGACAGGGATTACGAGCAGTACTTC.

With respect to this clonotype: A clone one base away is much larger, so this may be a read error. The V call is TRBV20-1, the J call TRBJ2-1, with 7 bases identical to TRBD1. Germline CDR1 and CDR2: DFQATT and SNEGSKA (reference sequence). CDR3 size: 14 residues. The CDR3 sequence: CSARGDSPYNEQSF. The DNA for the CDR3 is TGCAGTGCTAGAGGGGACAGCCCGTACAATGAGCAGTCCTTC.

There are many counts of this clonotype. The CDR3 nucleotides are TGTGCCACCAGCAGAGATTGGGCAGCGACGAACACTGAAGCTTTCTTT. Its protein is CATSRDWAATNTEAFF. This chain uses TRBV15 with TRBJ1-1; D not resolved. Germline CDR1 LNHNV, CDR2 YYDKDF (reference sequence). This CDR3 comprises 16 residues. V lost 0 bases to trimming and J lost 1 base, with 12 bases between them.

This sequence joins TRBV11-2 and TRBJ1-4, with no clear D. The V gene's germline CDR1 is SGHAT and CDR2 FQNNGV. The CDR3 runs to 12 residues. Trimming shortened V by 0 bases and J by 16 bases, and 12 bases separated the two germline ends. In DNA form, the CDR3 reads TGTGCCAGCAGCTTAGATATGGGCCGTCGGTTTTTT. This encodes CASSLDMGRRFF.

This clonotype was counted ten times or more. The rearrangement links TRBV27 to TRBJ2-7, with D unclear. CDR1 is MNHEY and CDR2 is SMNVEV in the germline V gene (reference sequence). CDR3 length: 12 amino acids. Trimming cost V 4 bases and J 3 bases, with 7 bases left between them. Here the CDR3 DNA reads TGTGCCAGCAGTTCAAACCGCTACGAGCAGTACTTC. Protein product: CASSSNRYEQYF.

This clonotype has ten or more counts. The CDR3 region has the DNA TGTGCCAGCGGCCCCCCGGACGGGGACAATGAGCAGTTCTTC. Translated: CASGPPDGDNEQFF. This rearrangement joins TRBV28 to TRBJ2-1; TRBD2 might be the D (5 bases). Germline lookup yields CDR1 MDHEN and CDR2 SYDVKM. V was pared by 8 bases and J by 5 bases, with 16 bases between. This CDR3 contains 14 residues.

This clonotype came up many times. The genes are TRBV7-9 and TRBJ2-5; maybe TRBD2 (5 bases). This CDR3 contains 13 residues. Germline CDR1 SEHNR, CDR2 FQNEAQ (reference sequence). The V end lost 5 bases, the J end lost 3 bases, and 10 bases lay between the germline ends. In DNA form, the CDR3 reads TGTGCCAGCAGCGAGGGCGGCGAAGAGACCCAGTACTTC. It is translated as CASSEGGEETQYF.

The V and J genes are TRBV28 and TRBJ1-2; unclear D gene. With 6 bases removed from V and 3 bases from J, the gap between germline ends came to 14 bases. Per the germline V gene, CDR1 is MDHEN and CDR2 is SYDVKM. The CDR3 totals 14 residues. The CDR3 nucleotides read TGTGCCAGCAGCCTGCCCATTGCAGACTATGGCTACACCTTC. This sequence encodes CASSLPIADYGYTF.

Note on this clonotype: A much larger clone lies a single base off, so this may be a read error. The conserved phenylalanine or tryptophan is not found at the CDR3 terminus, so this likely reflects a read error. The CDR3 reads CASREGLAETLQYS. The CDR3 bases are TGTGCCAGCAGGGAAGGACTAGCGGAAACTCTTCAGTACTCC. J is TRBJ2-4 and V is TRBV28; 10 nucleotides agree with TRBD2. Germline V gene data show CDR1 as MDHEN and CDR2 as SYDVKM. The CDR3 covers 14 residues. The J segment lost 11 bases and the V segment lost 6 bases, leaving 10 bases of the junction unmatched.

This clonotype was detected ten times or more. The J gene is TRBJ2-3, the V gene TRBV15, with no clear D. The CDR3 loop spans 14 amino acids. Trimming took 1 base from V and 0 from J, leaving 5 bases between them. Germline CDR1 LNHNV, CDR2 YYDKDF (reference sequence). CDR3 nucleotide sequence: TGTGCCACCAGCAGAGTAGGCAGCACAGATACGCAGTATTTT. Translating gives CATSRVGSTDTQYF.

This clonotype was seen only a few times. This chain connects TRBV7-6 to TRBJ2-1, with TRBD2 matching over 11 bases. Germline loops: CDR1 SGHVS, CDR2 FNYEAQ. The CDR3 runs to 14 residues. V was pared by 6 bases and J by 9 bases, with 7 bases of the junction left unmatched. The CDR3 DNA reads TGTGCCAGCAGATCTAGCGGGAGGATTGGTGAGCAGTTCTTC. Protein: CASRSSGRIGEQFF.